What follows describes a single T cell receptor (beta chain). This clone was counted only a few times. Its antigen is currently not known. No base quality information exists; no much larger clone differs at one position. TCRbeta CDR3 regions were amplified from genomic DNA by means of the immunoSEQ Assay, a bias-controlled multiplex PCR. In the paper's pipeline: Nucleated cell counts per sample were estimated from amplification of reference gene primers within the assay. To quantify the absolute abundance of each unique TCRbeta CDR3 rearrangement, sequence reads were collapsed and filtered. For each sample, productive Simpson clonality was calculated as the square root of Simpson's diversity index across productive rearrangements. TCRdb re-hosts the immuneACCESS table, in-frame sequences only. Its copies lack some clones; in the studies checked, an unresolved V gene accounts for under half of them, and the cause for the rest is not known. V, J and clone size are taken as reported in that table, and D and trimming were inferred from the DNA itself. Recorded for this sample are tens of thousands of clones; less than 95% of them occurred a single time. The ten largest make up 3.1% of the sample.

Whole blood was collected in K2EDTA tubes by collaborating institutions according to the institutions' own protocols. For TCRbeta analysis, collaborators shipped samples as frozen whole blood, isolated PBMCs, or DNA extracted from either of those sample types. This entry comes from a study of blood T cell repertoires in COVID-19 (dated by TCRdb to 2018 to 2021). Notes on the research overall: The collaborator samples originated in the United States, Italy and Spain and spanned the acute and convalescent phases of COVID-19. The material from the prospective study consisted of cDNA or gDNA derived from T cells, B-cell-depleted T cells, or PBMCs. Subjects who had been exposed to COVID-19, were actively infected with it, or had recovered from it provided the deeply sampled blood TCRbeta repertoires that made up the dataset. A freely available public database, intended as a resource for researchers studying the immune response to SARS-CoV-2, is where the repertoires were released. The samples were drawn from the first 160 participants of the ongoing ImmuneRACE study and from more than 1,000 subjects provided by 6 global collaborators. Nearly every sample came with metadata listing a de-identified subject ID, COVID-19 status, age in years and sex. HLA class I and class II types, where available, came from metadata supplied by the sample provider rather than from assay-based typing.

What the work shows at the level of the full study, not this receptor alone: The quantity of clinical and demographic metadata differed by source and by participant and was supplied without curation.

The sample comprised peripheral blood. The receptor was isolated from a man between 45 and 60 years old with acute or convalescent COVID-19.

The CDR3 loop reads CASSLGGGGPGNTIYF. In nucleotides, the sequence is TGTGCCAGCAGCTTAGGGGGAGGGGGGCCTGGAAACACCATATATTTT. The rearrangement joined TRBV7-6 to TRBJ1-3; the best D guess is TRBD1, with 6 bases matching. Via the germline V gene, CDR1 is SGHVS and CDR2 FNYEAQ. The CDR3 runs 16 amino acids, cysteine and phenylalanine included. Of all the DNA, just the CDR3 is kept, 48 bases in frame from base 1. The trim is 1 base for V and 2 bases for J, with a gap of 12 bases between the germline ends.